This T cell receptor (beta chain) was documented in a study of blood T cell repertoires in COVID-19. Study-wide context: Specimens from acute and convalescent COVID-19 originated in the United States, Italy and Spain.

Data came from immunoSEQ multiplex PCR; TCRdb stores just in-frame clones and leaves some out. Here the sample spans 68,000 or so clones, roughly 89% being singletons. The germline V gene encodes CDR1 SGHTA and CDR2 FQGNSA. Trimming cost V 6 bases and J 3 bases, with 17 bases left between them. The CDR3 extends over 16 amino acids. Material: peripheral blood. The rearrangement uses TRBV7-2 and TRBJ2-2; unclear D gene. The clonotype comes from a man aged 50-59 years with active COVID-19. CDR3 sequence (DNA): TGTGCCAGCAGTTTCTACAGCTCCCGAGACACCGGGGAGCTGTTTTTT. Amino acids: CASSFYSSRDTGELFF.